Following are 19 T cell receptor beta chains from one sample sequenced in a study of cytomegalovirus exposure and HLA in healthy donors. In the PCR, 60 Vbeta and 13 Jbeta primers were used. The protocol was immunoSEQ multiplex PCR, while the TCRdb copy is restricted to in-frame clones and leaves out a portion. Of fewer than 180,000 clones listed, roughly 77% are singletons. The sequenced sample was PBMCs. The origin of the receptors is a human donor in good health.

The gene calls are TRBV2 and TRBJ2-1; D gene uncertain. V gave up 5 bases and J gave up 8 bases, with 10 bases separating them. This CDR3 is built from 12 residues. Per germline, CDR1 SNHLY and CDR2 FYNNEI. The CDR3 here is CASSQELDEQFF. The CDR3 DNA reads TGTGCCAGCAGTCAGGAATTGGATGAGCAGTTCTTC.

The rearrangement uses TRBV7-6 and TRBJ2-6; D unclear. The CDR3 covers 16 residues. The ends were cut back, 4 bases at V and 0 bases at J, with 10 bases in the middle. Germline V gene sequence: CDR1 SGHVS, CDR2 FNYEAQ. The CDR3 bases are TGTGCCAGCAGCTCAAAAAGGAGCTCTGGGGCCAACGTCCTGACTTTC. Protein: CASSSKRSSGANVLTF.

The genes are TRBV7-2 and TRBJ1-3; a possible D gene is TRBD1 (6 bases). The V gene's germline CDR1 is SGHTA and CDR2 FQGNSA. The ends were cut back, 5 bases at V and 4 bases at J, with 12 bases in the middle. The CDR3 runs 14 residues. CDR3 sequence (DNA): TGTGCCAGCAGCGGGACACCGAACGGAAACACCATATATTTT. It yields the protein CASSGTPNGNTIYF.

The rearrangement links TRBV27 to TRBJ2-7; D is perhaps TRBD1 (6 bases). V dropped 0 bases and J dropped 4 bases, with 22 bases sitting between them. Per the germline V gene, CDR1 is MNHEY and CDR2 is SMNVEV (reference sequence). This CDR3 is built from 18 residues. The CDR3 bases are TGTGCCAGCAGTTTATCTCTCCCCAGGCGGACAGAGGGTTACGAGCAGTACTTC. Translated, it gives CASSLSLPRRTEGYEQYF.

Of note for this clone: Sequence at one end of the junction differs from germline and may be a read error. The chain employs TRBV7-7 and TRBJ2-7; D possibly corresponds to TRBD1 (6 bases). The CDR3 sequence is 15 residues long. CDR1 is SSHAT, CDR2 FNYEAQ, per germline (reference sequence). In DNA, the CDR3 is TGTGCTAGCAGTTCACAGGGACGACCCCCCTACGAGCAGTACTTC. Its protein is CASSSQGRPPYEQYF.

The rearrangement uses TRBV28 and TRBJ1-5, with 11 positions matching TRBD1. This CDR3 spans 18 amino acids. Germline CDR1 MDHEN, CDR2 SYDVKM. J gave up 4 bases and V 1 base, and 9 bases lay outside the gene matches. The CDR3 reads CASSLSRWGTGGNQPQHF. For the CDR3, the DNA is TGTGCCAGCAGTTTATCTAGGTGGGGGACAGGGGGGAATCAGCCCCAGCATTTT.

The chain is built from TRBV7-8 and TRBJ2-7; D gene uncertain. Looked up from germline, CDR1 is SGHVS and CDR2 is FQNEAQ. This CDR3 spans 14 amino acids. Trimming removed 8 bases at V and 3 bases at J, with 17 bases between. The CDR3 DNA reads as TGTGCCAGCTCCTTCGGAGAGGTTGGCTACGAGCAGTACTTC. Translated: CASSFGEVGYEQYF.

This clone is a singleton in its sample. Germline is not matched at one junction end, which may reflect a read error. The same CDR3 also results from other DNA sequences found in this sample. The genes are TRBV6-5 and TRBJ2-3; TRBD2 agrees at 12 bases. Germline loops: CDR1 MNHEY, CDR2 SVGAGI. The CDR3 has 15 residues. The CDR3 DNA reads TGCGCCAGCAGGCTAGCGGGAGGGCAGGCAGATACGCAGTATTTT. Translated, it gives CASRLAGGQADTQYF.

The chain uses TRBV19 and TRBJ1-1, with TRBD1 identical over 9 bases. With 3 bases clipped from V and 9 bases from J, the junction kept 5 bases outside the gene matches. The CDR3 runs to 13 residues. In germline, CDR1 is LNHDA, CDR2 SQIVND (reference sequence). This CDR3 is CASSMGQGTQAFF. CDR3 DNA: TGTGCCAGTAGTATGGGACAGGGCACCCAAGCTTTCTTT.

J is TRBJ2-3 and V is TRBV4-1; 8 nucleotides match TRBD2. V lost 1 base, J lost 1 base, and 10 bases stayed unmatched. Germline V CDR1 and CDR2: MGHRA, YSYEKL. This CDR3 has 18 amino acids. The CDR3 DNA is TGCGCCAGCAGCCAAGGGAACCTTGCGGGAGGTGGCACAGATACGCAGTATTTT. Translating gives CASSQGNLAGGGTDTQYF.

Only one count was recorded for this clone. The chain has TRBV5-8 and TRBJ1-1; tentative D call: TRBD1 (5 bases). CDR3 length equals 16 residues. V shed 0 bases and J shed 0 bases, with 12 bases lying between them. Germline V gives CDR1 SGHTS, CDR2 YDEGEE. DNA of the CDR3: TGTGCCAGCAGCTTGGATGTTGGGGGGGTGAACACTGAAGCTTTCTTT. It codes for CASSLDVGGVNTEAFF.

The chain recombines TRBV12-5 with TRBJ2-3, with 11 bases that match TRBD1. In germline, CDR1 is LGHNT, CDR2 FRNRAP. The J segment lost 3 bases and the V segment lost 1 base, leaving 6 bases of the junction unmatched. The CDR3 loop spans 17 amino acids. Written as DNA, the CDR3 is TGTGCTAGTGGTTTGGATCCCGGGACAGGGGGAACAGATACGCAGTATTTT. Its protein product is CASGLDPGTGGTDTQYF.

The V call is TRBV7-9, the J call TRBJ2-7; tentative D call: TRBD1 (6 bases). There are 12 residues in the CDR3. V was cut by 4 bases and J by 3 bases, with 7 bases left in between. Germline values: CDR1 SEHNR, CDR2 FQNEAQ (reference sequence). CDR3 nucleotides: TGTGCCAGCAGCTCCAGGGGCTACGAGCAGTACTTC. Translation: CASSSRGYEQYF.

The V gene is TRBV5-5, the J gene TRBJ1-1; D unresolved. V lost 4 bases and J 0 bases, leaving 13 bases between the germline ends. The V gene's germline CDR1 is SGHKS and CDR2 YYEKEE (reference sequence). The CDR3 spans 15 residues. CDR3 sequence (DNA): TGTGCCAGCAGCGAGACTAGAAGGGTGAACACTGAAGCTTTCTTT. Residues: CASSETRRVNTEAFF. Looking up the rest from reference TRBV5-5 and TRBJ1-1 gives the full variable domain: DAGVTQSPTHLIKTRGQQVTLRCSPISGHKSVSWYQQVLGQGPQFIFQYYEKEERGRGNFPDRFSARQFPNYSSELNVNALLLGDSALYLCASSETRRVNTEAFFGQGTRLTVV.

The rearrangement joins TRBV5-6 to TRBJ1-1; the D is unclear. Germline-derived CDR1 and CDR2 are SGHDT and YYEEEE. This CDR3 region has 12 residues. Trimming pared 3 bases from V and 8 bases from J, leaving 11 bases between. The CDR3 coding sequence is TGTGCCAGCAGCTGGAACAGTGGGGAAGCTTTCTTT. Translating gives CASSWNSGEAFF.

V usage is TRBV14 and J usage is TRBJ2-7; 8 nucleotides align to TRBD2. Germline CDR1 and CDR2: SGHDN and FVKESK. The CDR3 is 14 residues long. With 5 bases clipped from V and 6 bases from J, the junction kept 9 bases outside the gene matches. CDR3 region: CASSSAGVPREQYF. The DNA of the CDR3 is TGTGCCAGCAGCTCAGCGGGAGTCCCGCGCGAGCAGTACTTC.

The chain has TRBV19 and TRBJ2-3, with no clear D. The ends were cut back, 5 bases at V and 5 bases at J, with 11 bases in the middle. Germline V gene lookup returns CDR1 LNHDA and CDR2 SQIVND (reference sequence). This CDR3 has 13 amino acids. CDR3 region: CASSSTVRDTQYF. The CDR3 DNA sequence: TGTGCCAGTAGTTCCACTGTACGAGATACGCAGTATTTT. Using reference TRBV19 and TRBJ2-3 for the parts outside the CDR3, the full variable domain is DGGITQSPKYLFRKEGQNVTLSCEQNLNHDAMYWYRQDPGQGLRLIYYSQIVNDFQKGDIAEGYSVSREKKESFPLTVTSAQKNPTAFYLCASSSTVRDTQYFGPGTRLTVL.

The chain is built from TRBV23-1 and TRBJ1-5; TRBD1 agrees at 9 bases. TRBV23-1 counts as an open reading frame of uncertain function. The V and J ends lost 10 bases and 5 bases, in that order; junction bases with no gene match: 6. The CDR3 totals 13 residues. CDR3 residues: CAIPGTGHQPQHF. The CDR3 nucleotides read TGCGCCATTCCCGGGACAGGGCATCAGCCCCAGCATTTT.

The chain couples TRBV9 to TRBJ2-5; TRBD2 matches at 14 bases. This CDR3 has 16 residues. V lost 4 bases to trimming and J lost 1 base; unmatched junction nucleotides: 3. Per the germline V gene, CDR1 is SGDLS and CDR2 is YYNGEE. The CDR3 nucleotides read TGTGCCAGCAGCCCAGGACTAGCGGGGGGCCAAGAGACCCAGTACTTC. It translates to CASSPGLAGGQETQYF.